These T cell receptor beta chains were read from a single sample in a study of blood T cell repertoires in COVID-19. TCRdb's table, derived via immunoSEQ multiplex PCR, lists solely in-frame clones and lacks some. The data hold more than 450,000 clones, with approximately 90% observed a single time. The source material was PBMCs or T cells enriched from blood (not recorded which). All receptors come from a woman younger than 30 who had recovered from COVID-19. CDR3s include the opening cysteine and the closing phenylalanine or tryptophan. Fields, in order: V gene, clone size, D gene, J gene, CDR3 protein, CDR3 DNA. D genes are given only for firm matches. Size is stated for part of the rows, as once, few or many counts, or as a class when the clone is expanded.

TRBV5-1	.	.	TRBJ2-7	CASSSIGGSPYEQYF	TGCGCCAGCAGCTCGATCGGGGGTTCTCCCTACGAGCAGTACTTC
TRBV10-3	.	TRBD1	TRBJ2-1	CAISLNRGSSYNEQFF	TGTGCCATCAGTTTAAACAGGGGATCGTCCTACAATGAGCAGTTCTTC
TRBV2	.	.	TRBJ2-3	CASSESPQGYTQYF	TGTGCCAGCAGTGAATCCCCACAGGGATACACGCAGTATTTT
TRBV9	.	.	TRBJ1-1	CASSEIRAGGTEAFF	TGTGCCAGCAGCGAAATCAGGGCGGGGGGCACTGAAGCTTTCTTT
TRBV7-8	.	.	TRBJ2-1	CASSALGEQFF	TGTGCCAGCAGCGCGCTAGGTGAGCAGTTCTTC
TRBV18	.	.	TRBJ2-5	CASSPTGQETQYF	TGTGCCAGCTCACCCACAGGCCAAGAGACCCAGTACTTC
TRBV20-1	.	TRBD2	TRBJ2-1	CSASPASGGAGYNEQFF	TGCAGTGCTAGTCCGGCTAGCGGGGGGGCTGGGTACAATGAGCAGTTCTTC
TRBV10-2	.	.	TRBJ2-6	CASRQGSSGANVLTF	TGCGCCAGCAGACAGGGTAGCTCTGGGGCCAACGTCCTGACTTTC
TRBV28	few	.	TRBJ2-5	CASSLIPGLDQETQYF	TGTGCCAGCAGTTTAATCCCCGGACTGGATCAAGAGACCCAGTACTTC
TRBV24-1	.	TRBD1	TRBJ1-5	CATSDPGGPQHF	TGTGCCACCAGTGATCCAGGGGGGCCCCAGCATTTT
TRBV9	.	TRBD1	TRBJ2-2	CASSVQGATGELFF	TGTGCCAGCAGCGTTCAGGGGGCCACCGGGGAGCTGTTTTTT